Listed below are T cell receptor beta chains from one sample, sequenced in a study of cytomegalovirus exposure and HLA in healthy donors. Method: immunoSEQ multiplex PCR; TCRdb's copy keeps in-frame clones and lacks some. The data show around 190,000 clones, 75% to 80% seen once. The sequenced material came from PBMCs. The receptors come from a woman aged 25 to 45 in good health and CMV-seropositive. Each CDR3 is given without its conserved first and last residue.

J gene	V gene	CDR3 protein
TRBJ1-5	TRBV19	ASSIMNQPQH
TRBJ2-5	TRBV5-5	ASSLTGGQETQY
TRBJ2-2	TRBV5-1	ASSLRTGVDGELF
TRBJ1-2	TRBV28	ASSPSPTGYYGYT
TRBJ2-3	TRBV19	ASSIGGGTDTQY
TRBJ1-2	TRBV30	AWSTGGGYT
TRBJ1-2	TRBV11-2	ASSHRLVYRVELGGYT
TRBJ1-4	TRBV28	ASRQAEGKLF
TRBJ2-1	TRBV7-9	ASSPREGGATNEQF
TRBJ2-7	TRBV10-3	AISESKPLAGVGEQY
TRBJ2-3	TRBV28	ASSLRQGIGNTQY
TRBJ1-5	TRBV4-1	ASSQPLVGSNQPQH
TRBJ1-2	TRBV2	ASSEGPTGSTCGYT
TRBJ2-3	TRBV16	ASSQSADTQY
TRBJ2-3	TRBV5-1	ASNPSGGYTDTQY
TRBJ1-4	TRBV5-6	ASSSPRDRGGEKLF
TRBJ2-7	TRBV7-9	ASSRGQVSYEQY
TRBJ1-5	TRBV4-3	ASSWDRGQNQPQH
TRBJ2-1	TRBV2	ASSGHRGNEQF